This T cell receptor (beta chain) stems from a study of blood T cell repertoires in COVID-19. The CDR3 has 16 residues. Trimming stripped 1 base from V and 5 bases from J, with 15 bases between. Germline V gene data show CDR1 as MNHEY and CDR2 as SMNVEV (reference sequence). The authors' processing: Reference gene primer amplification gave estimated nucleated cell counts. Data came from immunoSEQ multiplex PCR; TCRdb stores just in-frame clones and leaves some out. The V and J calls and clone size come from that table; D and trimming were worked out from the DNA. The table lists approximately 76,000 clones, around 85% of them singletons.

The J gene is TRBJ1-5, the V gene TRBV27; D unresolved. The specimen sequenced was peripheral blood. The receptor was isolated from a woman aged 80 or older with active or convalescent COVID-19. The chain's CDR3 is CASSLWFQPGDQPQHF. Here the CDR3 DNA reads TGTGCCAGCAGTTTATGGTTTCAACCTGGAGATCAGCCCCAGCATTTT.